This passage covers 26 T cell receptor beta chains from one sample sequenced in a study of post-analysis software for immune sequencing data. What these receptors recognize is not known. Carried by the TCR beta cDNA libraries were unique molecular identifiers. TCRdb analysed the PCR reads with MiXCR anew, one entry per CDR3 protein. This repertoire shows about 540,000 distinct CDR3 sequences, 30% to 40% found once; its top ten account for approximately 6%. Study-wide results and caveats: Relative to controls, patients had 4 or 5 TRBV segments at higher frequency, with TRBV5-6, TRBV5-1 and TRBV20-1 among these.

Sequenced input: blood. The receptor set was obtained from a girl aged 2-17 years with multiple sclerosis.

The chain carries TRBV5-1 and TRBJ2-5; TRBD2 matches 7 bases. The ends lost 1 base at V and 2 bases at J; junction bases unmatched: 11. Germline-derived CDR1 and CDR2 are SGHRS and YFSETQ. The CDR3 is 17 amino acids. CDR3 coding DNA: TGCGCCAGCAGCTTGAGTCGGCTAGCGGAAACTCAAGAGACCCAGTACTTC. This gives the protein CASSLSRLAETQETQYF.

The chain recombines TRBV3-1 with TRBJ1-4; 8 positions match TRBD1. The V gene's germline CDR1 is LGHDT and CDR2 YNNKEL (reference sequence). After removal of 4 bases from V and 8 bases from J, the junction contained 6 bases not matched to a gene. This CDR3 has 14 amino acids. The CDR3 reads CASSLFDRGEKLFF. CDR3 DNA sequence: TGTGCCAGCAGCCTCTTTGACAGGGGCGAAAAACTGTTTTTT.

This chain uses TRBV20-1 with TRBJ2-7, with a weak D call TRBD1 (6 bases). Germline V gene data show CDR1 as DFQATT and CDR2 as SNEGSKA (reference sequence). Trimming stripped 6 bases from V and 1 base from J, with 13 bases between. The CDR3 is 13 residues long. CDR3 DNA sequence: TGCAGTGCGTATGACAGGTATTCCTACGAGCAGTACTTC. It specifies CSAYDRYSYEQYF.

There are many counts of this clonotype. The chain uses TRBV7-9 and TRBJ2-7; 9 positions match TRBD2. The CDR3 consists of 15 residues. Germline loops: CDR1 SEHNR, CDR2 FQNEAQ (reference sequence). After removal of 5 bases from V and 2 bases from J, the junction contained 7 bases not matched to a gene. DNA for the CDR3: TGTGCCAGCAGCCAGAGCGGGGGGCTGACCTACGAGCAGTACTTC. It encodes CASSQSGGLTYEQYF.

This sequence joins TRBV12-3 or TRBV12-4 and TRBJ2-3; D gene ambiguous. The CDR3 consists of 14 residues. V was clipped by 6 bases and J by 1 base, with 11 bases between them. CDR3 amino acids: CASSPQAGTDTQYF. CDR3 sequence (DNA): TGTGCCAGCAGCCCCCAGGCGGGCACAGATACGCAGTATTTT.

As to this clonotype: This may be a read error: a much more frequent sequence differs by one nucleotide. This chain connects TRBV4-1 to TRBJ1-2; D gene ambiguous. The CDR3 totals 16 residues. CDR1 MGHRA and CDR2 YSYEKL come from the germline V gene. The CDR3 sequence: CASSQDHGRANYSYTF. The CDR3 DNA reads TGCGCCAGCAGCCAAGATCATGGCAGAGCTAACTATAGCTACACCTTC.

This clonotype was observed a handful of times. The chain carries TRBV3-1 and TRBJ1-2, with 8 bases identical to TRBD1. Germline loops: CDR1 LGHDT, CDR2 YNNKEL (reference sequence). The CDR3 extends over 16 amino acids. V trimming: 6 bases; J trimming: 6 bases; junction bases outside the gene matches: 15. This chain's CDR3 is CASSLNAGQAGNGYTF. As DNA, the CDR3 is TGTGCCAGCAGTCTAAATGCGGGACAGGCGGGGAATGGCTACACCTTC.

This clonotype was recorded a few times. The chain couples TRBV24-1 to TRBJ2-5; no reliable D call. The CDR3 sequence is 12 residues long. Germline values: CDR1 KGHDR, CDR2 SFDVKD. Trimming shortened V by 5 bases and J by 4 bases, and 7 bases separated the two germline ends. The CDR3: CATSGEGETQYF. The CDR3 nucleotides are TGTGCCACCAGTGGAGAAGGAGAGACCCAGTACTTC.

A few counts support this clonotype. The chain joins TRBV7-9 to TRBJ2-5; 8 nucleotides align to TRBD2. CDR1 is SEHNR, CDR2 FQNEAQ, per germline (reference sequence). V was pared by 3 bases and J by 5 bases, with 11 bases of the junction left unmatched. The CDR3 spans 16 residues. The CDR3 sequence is CASSLLRGAAGETQYF. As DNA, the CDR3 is TGTGCCAGCAGCTTGTTGCGGGGGGCTGCCGGGGAGACCCAGTACTTC.

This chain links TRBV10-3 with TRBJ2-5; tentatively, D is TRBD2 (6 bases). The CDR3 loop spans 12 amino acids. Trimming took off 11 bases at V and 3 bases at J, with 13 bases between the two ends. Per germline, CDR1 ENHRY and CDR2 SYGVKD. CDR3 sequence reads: CASSTREETQYF. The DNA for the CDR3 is TGTGCCTCCTCGACTAGGGAAGAGACCCAGTACTTC.

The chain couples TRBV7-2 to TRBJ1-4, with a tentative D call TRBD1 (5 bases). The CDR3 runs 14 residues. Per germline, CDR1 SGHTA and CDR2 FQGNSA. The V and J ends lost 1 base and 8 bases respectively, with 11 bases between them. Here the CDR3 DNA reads TGTGCCAGCAGCTTAGGATGGGGCATCGAAAAACTGTTTTTT. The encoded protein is CASSLGWGIEKLFF.

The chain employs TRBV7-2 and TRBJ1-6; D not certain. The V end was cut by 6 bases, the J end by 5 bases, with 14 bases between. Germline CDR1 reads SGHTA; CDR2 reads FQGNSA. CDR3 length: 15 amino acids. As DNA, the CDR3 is TGTGCCAGCAGTAGGAACGGGCAGAATAATTCACCCCTCCACTTT. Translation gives CASSRNGQNNSPLHF. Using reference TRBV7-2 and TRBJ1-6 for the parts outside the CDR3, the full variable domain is GAGVSQSPSNKVTEKGKDVELRCDPISGHTALYWYRQSLGQGLEFLIYFQGNSAPDKSGLPSDRFSAERTGGSVSTLTIQRTQQEDSAVYLCASSRNGQNNSPLHFGNGTRLTVT.

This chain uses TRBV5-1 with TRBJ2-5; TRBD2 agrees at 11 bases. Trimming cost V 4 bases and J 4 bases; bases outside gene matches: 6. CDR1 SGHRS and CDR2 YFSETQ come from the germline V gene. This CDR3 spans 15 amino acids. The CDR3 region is CASSPGTSGVETQYF. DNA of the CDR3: TGCGCCAGCAGCCCCGGGACTAGCGGCGTAGAGACCCAGTACTTC.

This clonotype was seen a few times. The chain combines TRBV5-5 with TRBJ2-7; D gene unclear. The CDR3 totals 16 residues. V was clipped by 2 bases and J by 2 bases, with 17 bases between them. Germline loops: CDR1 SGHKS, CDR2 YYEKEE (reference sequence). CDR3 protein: CASSLALRRAPYEQYF. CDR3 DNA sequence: TGTGCCAGCAGCTTAGCATTACGACGGGCCCCCTACGAGCAGTACTTC.

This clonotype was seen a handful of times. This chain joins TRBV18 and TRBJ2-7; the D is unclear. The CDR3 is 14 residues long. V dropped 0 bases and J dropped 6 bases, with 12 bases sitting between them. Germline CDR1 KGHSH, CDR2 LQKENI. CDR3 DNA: TGTGCCAGCTCACCACCGGAGACTCGCCGCGAGCAGTACTTC. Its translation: CASSPPETRREQYF.

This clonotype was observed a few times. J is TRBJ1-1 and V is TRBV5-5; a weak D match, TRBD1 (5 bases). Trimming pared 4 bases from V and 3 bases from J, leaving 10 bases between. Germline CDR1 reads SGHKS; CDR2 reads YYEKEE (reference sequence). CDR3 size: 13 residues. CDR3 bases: TGTGCCAGCAGCCTGGGGCGGTACACTGAAGCTTTCTTT. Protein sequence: CASSLGRYTEAFF.

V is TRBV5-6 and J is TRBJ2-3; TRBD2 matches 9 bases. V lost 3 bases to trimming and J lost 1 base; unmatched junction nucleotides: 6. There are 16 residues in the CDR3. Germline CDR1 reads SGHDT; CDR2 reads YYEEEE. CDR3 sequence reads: CASSSLAGPGTDTQYF. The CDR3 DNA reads TGTGCCAGCAGCTCCCTAGCGGGGCCAGGCACAGATACGCAGTATTTT.

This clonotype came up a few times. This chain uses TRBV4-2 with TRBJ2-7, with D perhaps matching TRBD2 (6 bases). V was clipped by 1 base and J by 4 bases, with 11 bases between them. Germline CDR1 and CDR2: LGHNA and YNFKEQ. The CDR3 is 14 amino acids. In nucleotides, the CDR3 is TGTGCCAGCAGCCAAGCTAACGGGGGATACGAGCAGTACTTC. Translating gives CASSQANGGYEQYF.

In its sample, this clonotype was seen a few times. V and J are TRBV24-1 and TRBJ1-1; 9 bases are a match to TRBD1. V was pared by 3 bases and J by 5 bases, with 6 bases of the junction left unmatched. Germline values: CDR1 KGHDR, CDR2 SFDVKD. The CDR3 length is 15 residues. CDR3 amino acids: CATSDPHRGQTEAFF. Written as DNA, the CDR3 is TGTGCCACCAGTGATCCCCACAGGGGGCAAACTGAAGCTTTCTTT.

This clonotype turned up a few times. CDR3 nucleotide sequence: TGCAGTGCTAGCGAGATAAAAGAGACCCAGTACTTC. It is translated as CSASEIKETQYF. This chain links TRBV20-1 with TRBJ2-5; no firm D call. The CDR3 length is 12 residues. Per germline, CDR1 DFQATT and CDR2 SNEGSKA (reference sequence). Trimming stripped 3 bases from V and 3 bases from J, with 8 bases between.

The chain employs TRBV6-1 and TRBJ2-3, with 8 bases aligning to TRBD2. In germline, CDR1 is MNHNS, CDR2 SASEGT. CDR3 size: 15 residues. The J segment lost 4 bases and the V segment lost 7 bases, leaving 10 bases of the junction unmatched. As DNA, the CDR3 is TGTGCCAGCACGATGCCTAGCGGGCGCGCAGATACGCAGTATTTT. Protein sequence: CASTMPSGRADTQYF.

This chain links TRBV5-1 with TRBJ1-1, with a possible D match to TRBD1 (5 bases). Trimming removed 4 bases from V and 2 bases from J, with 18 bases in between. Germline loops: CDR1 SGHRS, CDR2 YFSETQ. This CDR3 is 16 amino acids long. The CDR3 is CASSPRAPGRNTEAFF. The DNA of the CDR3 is TGCGCCAGCAGCCCGAGAGCTCCAGGGCGTAACACTGAAGCTTTCTTT.

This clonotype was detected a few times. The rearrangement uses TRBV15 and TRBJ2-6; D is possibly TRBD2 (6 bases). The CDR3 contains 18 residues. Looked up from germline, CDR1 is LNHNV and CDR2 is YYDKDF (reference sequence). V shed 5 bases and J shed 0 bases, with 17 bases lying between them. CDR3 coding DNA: TGTGCCACCAGCCCAGTCGGGGGTCTCCCCTCTGGGGCCAACGTCCTGACTTTC. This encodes CATSPVGGLPSGANVLTF.

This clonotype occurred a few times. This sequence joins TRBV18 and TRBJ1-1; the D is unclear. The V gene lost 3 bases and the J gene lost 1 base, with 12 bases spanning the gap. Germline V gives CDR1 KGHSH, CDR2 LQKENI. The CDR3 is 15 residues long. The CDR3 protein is CASSPRKWENTEAFF. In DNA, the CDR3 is TGTGCCAGCTCACCCCGAAAATGGGAGAACACTGAAGCTTTCTTT. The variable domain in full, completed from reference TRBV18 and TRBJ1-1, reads NAGVMQNPRHLVRRRGQEARLRCSPMKGHSHVYWYRQLPEEGLKFMVYLQKENIIDESGMPKERFSAEFPKEGPSILRIQQVVRGDSAAYFCASSPRKWENTEAFFGQGTRLTVV.

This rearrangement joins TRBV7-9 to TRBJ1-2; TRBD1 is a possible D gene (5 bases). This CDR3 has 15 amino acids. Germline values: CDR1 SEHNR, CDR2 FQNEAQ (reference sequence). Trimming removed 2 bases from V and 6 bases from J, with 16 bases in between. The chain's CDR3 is CASSLIGPRDDGYTF. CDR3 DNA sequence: TGTGCCAGCAGCTTAATAGGGCCCAGGGACGATGGCTACACCTTC.

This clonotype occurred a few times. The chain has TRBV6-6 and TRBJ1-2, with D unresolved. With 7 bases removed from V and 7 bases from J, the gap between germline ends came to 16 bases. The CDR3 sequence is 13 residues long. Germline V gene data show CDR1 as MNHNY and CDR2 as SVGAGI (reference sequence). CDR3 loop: CASNRLGVIGYTF. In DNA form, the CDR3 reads TGTGCCAGCAACCGCCTGGGCGTAATTGGCTACACCTTC.